Below, 30 T cell receptor beta chains from the same sample are listed, as sequenced in a study of CD8 T cells in ankylosing spondylitis. Using its own MiXCR run on the 5' RACE reads, TCRdb lists one record per CDR3 protein. The table lists about 42,000 distinct CDR3 sequences, less than 3% of them singletons. Specimen: blood, either unsorted or a sorted T cell fraction (not recorded which). The receptor source for this set is a male donor with ankylosing spondylitis or in good health (not recorded which).

This clonotype was detected ten times or more. The V gene is TRBV9, the J gene TRBJ2-2; 7 nucleotides align to TRBD2. There are 15 residues in the CDR3. V dropped 4 bases and J dropped 1; count of bases not matched to a gene: 4. The germline gives CDR1 SGDLS, CDR2 YYNGEE. The CDR3 region has the DNA TGTGCCAGCAGCTTGGGACTACTGAACACCGGGGAGCTGTTTTTT. This encodes CASSLGLLNTGELFF.

In its sample, this clonotype was seen many times. V usage is TRBV9 and J usage is TRBJ2-2; 7 bases agree with TRBD2. From germline, CDR1 is SGDLS and CDR2 YYNGEE. The J segment lost 2 bases and the V segment lost 4 bases, leaving 8 bases of the junction unmatched. This CDR3 is 16 amino acids long. This chain's CDR3 is CASSTGGGPNTGELFF. DNA of the CDR3: TGTGCCAGCAGCACCGGGGGAGGGCCCAACACCGGGGAGCTGTTTTTT. The full variable domain, completed using reference TRBV9 and TRBJ2-2, is DSGVTQTPKHLITATGQRVTLRCSPRSGDLSVYWYQQSLDQGLQFLIQYYNGEERAKGNILERFSAQQFPDLHSELNLSSLELGDSALYFCASSTGGGPNTGELFFGEGSRLTVL.

This clonotype has at least ten counts. The chain employs TRBV9 and TRBJ1-1; D gene uncertain. V lost 1 base and J lost 4, with 11 bases in between. The CDR3 is 14 amino acids. CDR1 is SGDLS, CDR2 YYNGEE, per germline. The DNA of the CDR3 is TGTGCCAGCAGCGTAAGTGGGGTCGGCACTGAAGCTTTCTTT. It translates to CASSVSGVGTEAFF.

This clonotype was observed many times. The rearrangement joins TRBV9 to TRBJ2-2; unclear D gene. The CDR3 sequence is 12 residues long. The germline V gene has CDR1 SGDLS and CDR2 YYNGEE. V lost 0 bases and J 7 bases, leaving 4 bases between the germline ends. This CDR3 is CASSVASGELFF. The CDR3 DNA reads TGTGCCAGCAGCGTAGCTAGCGGGGAGCTGTTTTTT.

This clonotype was recorded many times. CDR3 DNA sequence: TGTGCCAGCAGCGTTTCACAGGGGAGCACAGATACGCAGTATTTT. Protein: CASSVSQGSTDTQYF. V gene TRBV9 combines with J gene TRBJ2-3; 7 positions match TRBD1. The CDR3 has 15 amino acids. CDR1 is SGDLS and CDR2 is YYNGEE in the germline V gene. Germline trimming cut 2 bases from V and 0 bases from J; bases unmatched to any gene: 3.

This clonotype was detected many times. This sequence joins TRBV9 and TRBJ1-2, with D unresolved. Germline V gene data show CDR1 as SGDLS and CDR2 as YYNGEE. The CDR3 covers 14 residues. V shed 0 bases and J shed 3 bases, with 9 bases lying between them. The CDR3 nucleotides read TGTGCCAGCAGCGTAGCCGAGACTCACTATGGCTACACCTTC. It codes for CASSVAETHYGYTF.

This clonotype appeared many times. V is TRBV9 and J is TRBJ1-4; D unclear. Trimming removed 0 bases from V and 0 bases from J, with 12 bases in between. This CDR3 comprises 17 residues. Germline V lookup: CDR1 SGDLS, CDR2 YYNGEE. The CDR3 here is CASSVGRIVATNEKLFF. CDR3 coding DNA: TGTGCCAGCAGCGTAGGACGGATAGTTGCAACTAATGAAAAACTGTTTTTT.

This clonotype was seen ten or more times. The rearrangement links TRBV9 to TRBJ2-7; tentatively, D is TRBD1 or TRBD2 (5 bases each). The V end was cut by 2 bases, the J end by 5 bases, with 23 bases between. Germline V gene data show CDR1 as SGDLS and CDR2 as YYNGEE. This CDR3 contains 17 residues. The CDR3 nucleotides are TGTGCCAGCAGCGTCCATGATGGGGCGAGGGGCTTCCACGAGCAGTACTTC. As protein: CASSVHDGARGFHEQYF.

V and J are TRBV9 and TRBJ2-5; D perhaps matches TRBD2 (6 bases). The CDR3 has 15 residues. Trimming took 1 base from V and 5 from J, leaving 15 bases between them. Germline lookup yields CDR1 SGDLS and CDR2 YYNGEE. The CDR3 DNA reads as TGTGCCAGCAGCGTATCAGGGACCCGGGAGGAGACCCAGTACTTC. Amino acids: CASSVSGTREETQYF.

This clonotype was counted at least ten times. V usage is TRBV9 and J usage is TRBJ1-6; no definite D call. Trimming removed 0 bases at V and 5 bases at J, with 9 bases between. The V gene's germline CDR1 is SGDLS and CDR2 YYNGEE. This CDR3 contains 15 residues. The DNA of the CDR3 is TGTGCCAGCAGCGTAGCTGGGGAAAATAATTCACCCCTCCACTTT. Protein product: CASSVAGENNSPLHF.

Here the CDR3 DNA reads TGTGCCACCTACCCGAGCCGGAGACTTCCCCTCCACTTT. It encodes CATYPSRRLPLHF. J is TRBJ1-6 and V is TRBV27; D is uncertain. V dropped 10 bases and J dropped 13 bases, with 20 bases sitting between them. Germline CDR1 is MNHEY and CDR2 is SMNVEV (reference sequence). The CDR3 runs 13 residues.

This clonotype was picked up many times. The gene calls are TRBV9 and TRBJ2-5, with D possibly being TRBD2 (6 bases). The CDR3 consists of 15 residues. V dropped 0 bases and J dropped 5 bases, with 14 bases sitting between them. The germline V gene encodes CDR1 SGDLS and CDR2 YYNGEE. The CDR3 loop reads CASSVASQGGETQYF. The DNA of the CDR3 is TGTGCCAGCAGCGTAGCATCCCAGGGAGGTGAGACCCAGTACTTC. The variable domain in full, with the rest retrieved from reference TRBV9 and TRBJ2-5, is DSGVTQTPKHLITATGQRVTLRCSPRSGDLSVYWYQQSLDQGLQFLIQYYNGEERAKGNILERFSAQQFPDLHSELNLSSLELGDSALYFCASSVASQGGETQYFGPGTRLLVL.

This clonotype was seen at least ten times. The gene calls are TRBV9 and TRBJ2-7; tentatively, D is TRBD2 (5 bases). The CDR3 is made up of 14 amino acids. Germline CDR1 is SGDLS and CDR2 is YYNGEE. Trimming left V 4 bases short and J 2 bases short, with 13 bases between. The CDR3 region has the DNA TGTGCCAGCAGCCCTACGGGGATGGCCTACGAGCAGTACTTC. Its protein product is CASSPTGMAYEQYF.

This clonotype showed up many times. The rearrangement links TRBV9 to TRBJ2-6; D remains unclear. CDR1 SGDLS and CDR2 YYNGEE come from the germline V gene. The CDR3 consists of 13 residues. V was clipped by 7 bases and J by 0 bases, with 5 bases between them. CDR3 nucleotides: TGTGCCAGCGGACGCTCTGGGGCCAACGTCCTGACTTTC. Protein: CASGRSGANVLTF.

In this sample, this clonotype turned up many times. The rearrangement links TRBV9 to TRBJ2-1; 10 bases fit TRBD2. Germline V gene lookup returns CDR1 SGDLS and CDR2 YYNGEE. J was trimmed by 5 bases and V by 6 bases; bases with no gene match: 11. The CDR3 totals 16 residues. CDR3 DNA sequence: TGTGCCAGCACCAATGAGGGACTAGCGCTGCACAATGAGCAGTTCTTC. Its translation is CASTNEGLALHNEQFF.

By share of the sample, this clonotype is medium-sized. This chain joins TRBV9 and TRBJ1-3, with a weak D call TRBD1 (6 bases). This CDR3 comprises 15 residues. The V end lost 3 bases, the J end lost 6 bases, and 16 bases lay between the germline ends. In germline, CDR1 is SGDLS, CDR2 YYNGEE. The DNA for the CDR3 is TGTGCCAGCAGCGCAGGACAGAACTCGCTAAACACCATATATTTT. It encodes CASSAGQNSLNTIYF.

This clonotype was seen many times. This chain connects TRBV9 to TRBJ2-1; D is perhaps TRBD2 (6 bases). This CDR3 has 15 amino acids. Trimming shortened V by 0 bases and J by 6 bases, and 13 bases separated the two germline ends. Germline V gene lookup returns CDR1 SGDLS and CDR2 YYNGEE. The CDR3: CASSVGAGMGNEQFF. In DNA form, the CDR3 reads TGTGCCAGCAGCGTAGGGGCGGGAATGGGCAATGAGCAGTTCTTC.

This clonotype was seen ten or more times. The V and J genes are TRBV9 and TRBJ2-1; 10 nucleotides agree with TRBD1. Germline assignment: CDR1 SGDLS and CDR2 YYNGEE. This CDR3 has 15 amino acids. Trimming cost V 3 bases and J 5 bases; bases outside gene matches: 5. The CDR3 region has the DNA TGTGCCAGCAGCGCAGACAGGGGGCGCCACAATGAGCAGTTCTTC. This codes for CASSADRGRHNEQFF.

The table lists this clonotype with many counts. V gene TRBV6-5 combines with J gene TRBJ2-7; TRBD2 agrees at 10 bases. The CDR3 runs to 14 residues. The trim removed 7 bases at V and 5 bases at J, leaving 8 bases unmatched. CDR1 and CDR2 (germline): MNHEY, SVGAGI. This chain's CDR3 is CASIRAGGQDEQYF. The CDR3 DNA reads TGTGCCAGCATTAGAGCGGGAGGGCAGGACGAGCAGTACTTC.

The sample holds many counts of this clonotype. The CDR3 here is CASSPDEGVYEQYF. The CDR3 DNA is TGTGCCAGCAGCCCCGACGAAGGGGTCTACGAGCAGTACTTC. The chain employs TRBV9 and TRBJ2-7; possibly TRBD1 for D (5 bases). V dropped 4 bases and J dropped 3 bases, with 14 bases sitting between them. Germline CDR1 reads SGDLS; CDR2 reads YYNGEE. The CDR3 length is 14 residues.

This clonotype occurred many times. The rearrangement links TRBV9 to TRBJ2-1; 13 bases map to TRBD2. V was pared by 6 bases and J by 9 bases, with 6 bases of the junction left unmatched. There are 14 residues in the CDR3. Germline CDR1 reads SGDLS; CDR2 reads YYNGEE. This CDR3 is CASNRGLAGSEQFF. The CDR3 nucleotides are TGTGCCAGCAACAGGGGACTAGCGGGAAGTGAGCAGTTCTTC.

Many counts were recorded for this clonotype. The rearrangement uses TRBV9 and TRBJ2-1; D might be TRBD1 or TRBD2, each matching 5 bases. There are 16 residues in the CDR3. Germline V gene lookup returns CDR1 SGDLS and CDR2 YYNGEE. Trimming cost V 0 bases and J 2 bases, with 12 bases left between them. In DNA form, the CDR3 reads TGTGCCAGCAGCGTAGTAGGGACCGGGCCCTACAATGAGCAGTTCTTC. Its translation is CASSVVGTGPYNEQFF.

This clonotype came up many times. CDR3 in amino acids: CASSVSGTGPAYEQYF. CDR3 DNA sequence: TGTGCCAGCAGCGTATCGGGGACAGGGCCTGCCTACGAGCAGTACTTC. The chain uses TRBV9 and TRBJ2-7; 9 positions agree with TRBD1. V was clipped by 1 base and J by 2 bases; unmatched bases: 7. Looked up from germline, CDR1 is SGDLS and CDR2 is YYNGEE. The CDR3 is 16 residues long.

This clonotype was observed many times. This sequence joins TRBV9 and TRBJ2-2; D call uncertain. Germline assignment: CDR1 SGDLS and CDR2 YYNGEE. Trimming shortened V by 0 bases and J by 7 bases, and 7 bases separated the two germline ends. This CDR3 spans 13 amino acids. The CDR3 is CASSVAFHGELFF. The CDR3 coding sequence is TGTGCCAGCAGCGTAGCTTTCCACGGGGAGCTGTTTTTT.

This clonotype was detected ten times or more. The CDR3 bases are TGTGCCAGCAGCGTAGGGGCAGGGGCGAACTCTGGAAACACCATATATTTT. Translated: CASSVGAGANSGNTIYF. The rearrangement uses TRBV9 and TRBJ1-3; D possibly corresponds to TRBD1 (6 bases). Trimming pared 0 bases from V and 0 bases from J, leaving 13 bases between. This CDR3 has 17 amino acids. Germline values: CDR1 SGDLS, CDR2 YYNGEE.

Ten or more counts support this clonotype. The chain joins TRBV9 to TRBJ2-2, with 12 bases that match TRBD2. The CDR3 covers 18 residues. Per germline, CDR1 SGDLS and CDR2 YYNGEE. With V trimmed by 3 bases and J by 5 bases, 11 bases remained unmatched. The CDR3, as DNA: TGTGCCAGCAGCGCCTCCCGACTAGCGGGAGTGAGGACCGGGGAGCTGTTTTTT. As protein: CASSASRLAGVRTGELFF.

This clonotype was found once. Germline is not matched at one junction end, which may reflect a read error. The chain recombines TRBV9 with TRBJ2-1; weak D call: TRBD2 (6 bases). The V gene's germline CDR1 is SGDLS and CDR2 YYNGEE. The CDR3 sequence is 16 residues long. CDR3 protein: CASSGTNGSQYNKQFF. CDR3 coding DNA: TGTGCCAGCAGCGGGACTAACGGGAGTCAGTACAATAAGCAGTTCTTC.

This clonotype was counted many times. The chain has TRBV9 and TRBJ2-3; 15 bases align to TRBD2. Looked up from germline, CDR1 is SGDLS and CDR2 is YYNGEE. There are 18 residues in the CDR3. V dropped 4 bases and J dropped 2; count of bases not matched to a gene: 8. Here the CDR3 reads CASSPWGLAGGPTDTQYF. The CDR3 DNA reads as TGTGCCAGCAGCCCCTGGGGACTAGCGGGAGGCCCCACAGATACGCAGTATTTT. Variable domain in full (rest from reference TRBV9 and TRBJ2-3): DSGVTQTPKHLITATGQRVTLRCSPRSGDLSVYWYQQSLDQGLQFLIQYYNGEERAKGNILERFSAQQFPDLHSELNLSSLELGDSALYFCASSPWGLAGGPTDTQYFGPGTRLTVL.

This clonotype was seen repeatedly, ten times or more. The rearrangement uses TRBV9 and TRBJ1-2, with 7 bases that match TRBD1. CDR3 length: 15 amino acids. Germline lookup yields CDR1 SGDLS and CDR2 YYNGEE. After removal of 4 bases from V and 3 bases from J, the junction contained 9 bases not matched to a gene. Here the CDR3 DNA reads TGTGCCAGCAGCCCCCACCCGCAGGGGGACTATGGCTACACCTTC. Protein: CASSPHPQGDYGYTF.

This clonotype was recorded at least ten times. The genes are TRBV9 and TRBJ2-2; 7 bases match TRBD2. There are 16 residues in the CDR3. V lost 4 bases, J lost 3 bases, and 9 bases stayed unmatched. CDR1 and CDR2 (germline): SGDLS, YYNGEE. This CDR3 reads CASSSRASGHTGELFF. DNA for the CDR3: TGTGCCAGCAGCTCGAGGGCTAGCGGACACACCGGGGAGCTGTTTTTT.